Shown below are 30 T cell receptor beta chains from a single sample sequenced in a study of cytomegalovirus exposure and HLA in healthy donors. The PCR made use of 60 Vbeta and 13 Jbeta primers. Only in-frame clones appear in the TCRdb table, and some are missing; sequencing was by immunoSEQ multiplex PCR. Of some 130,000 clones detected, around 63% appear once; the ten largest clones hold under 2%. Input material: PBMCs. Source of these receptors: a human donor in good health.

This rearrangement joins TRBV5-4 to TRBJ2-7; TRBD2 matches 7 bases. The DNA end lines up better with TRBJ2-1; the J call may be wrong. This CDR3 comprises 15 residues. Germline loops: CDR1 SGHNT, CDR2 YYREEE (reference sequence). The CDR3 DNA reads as TGTGCCAGCAGAGCGGGCGGGAGTTTAGACGGTGAGCAGTTCTTC. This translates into CASRAGGSLDGEQFF.

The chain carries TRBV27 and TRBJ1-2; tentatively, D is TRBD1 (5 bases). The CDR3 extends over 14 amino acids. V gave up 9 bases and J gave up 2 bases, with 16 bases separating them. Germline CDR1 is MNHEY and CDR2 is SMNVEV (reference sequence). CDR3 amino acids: CASRLSGPNYGYTF. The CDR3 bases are TGTGCCAGTCGCCTGTCAGGGCCGAACTATGGCTACACCTTC.

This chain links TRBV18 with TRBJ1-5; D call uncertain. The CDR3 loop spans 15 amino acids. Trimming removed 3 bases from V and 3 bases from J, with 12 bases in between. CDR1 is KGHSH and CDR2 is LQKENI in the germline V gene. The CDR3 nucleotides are TGTGCCAGCTCACCGAGCAGGCAGCTCAATCAGCCCCAGCATTTT. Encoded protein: CASSPSRQLNQPQHF. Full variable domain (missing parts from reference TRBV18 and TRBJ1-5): NAGVMQNPRHLVRRRGQEARLRCSPMKGHSHVYWYRQLPEEGLKFMVYLQKENIIDESGMPKERFSAEFPKEGPSILRIQQVVRGDSAAYFCASSPSRQLNQPQHFGDGTRLSIL.

For the CDR3, the DNA is TGTGCCAGCTCACCCATTCCGGACAGGGGGAATGAGCAGTTCTTC. It translates to CASSPIPDRGNEQFF. This chain joins TRBV18 and TRBJ2-1; 10 bases line up with TRBD1. The CDR3 extends over 15 amino acids. Trimming cost V 3 bases and J 7 bases; bases outside gene matches: 6. CDR1 and CDR2 from the germline V gene are KGHSH and LQKENI.

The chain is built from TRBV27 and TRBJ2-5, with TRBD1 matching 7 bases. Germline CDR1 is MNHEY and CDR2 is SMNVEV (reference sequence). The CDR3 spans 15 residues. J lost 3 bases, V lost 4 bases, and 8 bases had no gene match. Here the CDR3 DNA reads TGTGCCAGCAGTTCCGGGACAGCTCCTAAAGAGACCCAGTACTTC. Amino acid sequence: CASSSGTAPKETQYF.

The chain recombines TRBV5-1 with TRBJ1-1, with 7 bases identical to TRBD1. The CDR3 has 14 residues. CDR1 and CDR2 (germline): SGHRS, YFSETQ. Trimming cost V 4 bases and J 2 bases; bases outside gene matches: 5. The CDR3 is CASSLQGSNTEAFF. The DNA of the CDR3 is TGCGCCAGCAGCCTACAGGGGAGTAACACTGAAGCTTTCTTT.

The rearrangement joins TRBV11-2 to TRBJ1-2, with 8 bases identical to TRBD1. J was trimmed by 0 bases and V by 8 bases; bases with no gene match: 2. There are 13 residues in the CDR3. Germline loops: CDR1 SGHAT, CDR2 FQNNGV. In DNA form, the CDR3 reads TGTGCCAGCGGGACAGGTCCTAACTATGGCTACACCTTC. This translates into CASGTGPNYGYTF.

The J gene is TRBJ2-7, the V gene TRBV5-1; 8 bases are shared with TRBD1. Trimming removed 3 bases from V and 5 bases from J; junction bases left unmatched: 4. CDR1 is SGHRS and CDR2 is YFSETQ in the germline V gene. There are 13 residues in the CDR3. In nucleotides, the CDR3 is TGCGCCAGCAGCTCGGGACAGGCGGACGAGCAGTACTTC. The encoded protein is CASSSGQADEQYF.

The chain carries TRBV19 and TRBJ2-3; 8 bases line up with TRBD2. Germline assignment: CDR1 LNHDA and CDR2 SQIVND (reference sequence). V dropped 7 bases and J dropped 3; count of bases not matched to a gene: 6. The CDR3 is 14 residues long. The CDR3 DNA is TGTGCCAGTACGGAGGGCGGGAGGACAGATACGCAGTATTTT. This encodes CASTEGGRTDTQYF.

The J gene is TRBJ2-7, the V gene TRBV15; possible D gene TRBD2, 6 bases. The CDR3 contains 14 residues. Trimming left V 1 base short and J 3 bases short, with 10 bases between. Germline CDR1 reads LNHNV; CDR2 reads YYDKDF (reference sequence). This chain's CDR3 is CATSRVRGSYEQYF. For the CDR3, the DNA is TGTGCCACCAGCAGAGTGCGGGGAAGCTACGAGCAGTACTTC. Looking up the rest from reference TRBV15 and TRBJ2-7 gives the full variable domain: DAMVIQNPRYQVTQFGKPVTLSCSQTLNHNVMYWYQQKSSQAPKLLFHYYDKDFNNEADTPDNFQSRRPNTSFCFLDIRSPGLGDTAMYLCATSRVRGSYEQYFGPGTRLTVT.

The CDR3 nucleotides are TGTGCCAGCAGCCAGGGAGGAGACAGCCTCGGTGAGCAGTTCTTC. Its translation is CASSQGGDSLGEQFF. The V call is TRBV4-2, the J call TRBJ2-1; D is possibly TRBD2 (6 bases). V shed 3 bases and J shed 9 bases, with 18 bases lying between them. CDR1 is LGHNA and CDR2 is YNFKEQ in the germline V gene. This CDR3 has 15 amino acids.

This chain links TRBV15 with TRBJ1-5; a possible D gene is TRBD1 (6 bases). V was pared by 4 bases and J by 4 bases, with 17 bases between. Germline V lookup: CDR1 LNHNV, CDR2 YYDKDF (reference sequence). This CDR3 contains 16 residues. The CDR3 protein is CATSKNLRDTNQPQHF. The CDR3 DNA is TGTGCCACCAGCAAAAACCTCCGGGACACTAATCAGCCCCAGCATTTT.

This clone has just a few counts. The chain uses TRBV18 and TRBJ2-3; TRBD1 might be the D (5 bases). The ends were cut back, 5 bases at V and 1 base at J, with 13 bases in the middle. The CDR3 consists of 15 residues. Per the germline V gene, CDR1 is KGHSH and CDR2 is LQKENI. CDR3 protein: CASSSTVGGTDTQYF. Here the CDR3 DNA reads TGTGCCAGCTCATCGACAGTGGGTGGCACAGATACGCAGTATTTT. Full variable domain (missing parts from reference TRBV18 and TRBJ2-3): NAGVMQNPRHLVRRRGQEARLRCSPMKGHSHVYWYRQLPEEGLKFMVYLQKENIIDESGMPKERFSAEFPKEGPSILRIQQVVRGDSAAYFCASSSTVGGTDTQYFGPGTRLTVL.

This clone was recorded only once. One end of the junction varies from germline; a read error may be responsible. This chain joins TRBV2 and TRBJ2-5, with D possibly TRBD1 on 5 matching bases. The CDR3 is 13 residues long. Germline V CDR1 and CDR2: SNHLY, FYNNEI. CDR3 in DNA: TGTGCCAGCAGTAGTTGGGGCCAACAGACCCAGTACTTC. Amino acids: CASSSWGQQTQYF.

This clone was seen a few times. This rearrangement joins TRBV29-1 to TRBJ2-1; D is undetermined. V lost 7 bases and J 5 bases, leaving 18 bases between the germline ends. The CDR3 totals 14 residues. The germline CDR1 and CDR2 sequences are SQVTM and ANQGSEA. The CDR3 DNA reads TGCAGCGGTGCAGTACAGAGAATTAACAATGAGCAGTTCTTC. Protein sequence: CSGAVQRINNEQFF.

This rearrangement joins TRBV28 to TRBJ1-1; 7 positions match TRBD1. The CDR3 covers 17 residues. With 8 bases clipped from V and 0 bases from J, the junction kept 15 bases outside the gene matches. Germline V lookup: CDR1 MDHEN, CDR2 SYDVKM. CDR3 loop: CASDSGQGVSLNTEAFF. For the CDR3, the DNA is TGTGCCAGCGACTCGGGGCAGGGGGTTTCCTTGAACACTGAAGCTTTCTTT.

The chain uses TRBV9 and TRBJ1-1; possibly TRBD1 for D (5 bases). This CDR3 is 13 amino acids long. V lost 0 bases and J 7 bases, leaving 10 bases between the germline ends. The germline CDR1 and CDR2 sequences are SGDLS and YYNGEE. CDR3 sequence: CASSVDGGGEAFF. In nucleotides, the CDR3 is TGTGCCAGCAGCGTAGATGGGGGGGGTGAAGCTTTCTTT.

The CDR3: CASSSPADRVQTEAFF. The CDR3 nucleotides are TGTGCCAGCAGCTCACCCGCCGACAGGGTGCAGACTGAAGCTTTCTTT. This sequence joins TRBV7-9 and TRBJ1-1, with TRBD1 matching 7 bases. The length of the CDR3 is 16 residues. Losses at the gene ends were 4 bases for V and 5 bases for J; bases not matched to a gene: 13. Germline-derived CDR1 and CDR2 are SEHNR and FQNEAQ (reference sequence).

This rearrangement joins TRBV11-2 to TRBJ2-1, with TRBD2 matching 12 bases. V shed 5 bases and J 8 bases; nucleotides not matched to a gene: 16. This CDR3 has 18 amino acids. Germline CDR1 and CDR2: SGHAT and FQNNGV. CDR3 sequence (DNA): TGTGCCAGCAGCCGATATCGAAGACTAGCGGGAGTGCGGGATGAGCAGTTCTTC. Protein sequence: CASSRYRRLAGVRDEQFF.

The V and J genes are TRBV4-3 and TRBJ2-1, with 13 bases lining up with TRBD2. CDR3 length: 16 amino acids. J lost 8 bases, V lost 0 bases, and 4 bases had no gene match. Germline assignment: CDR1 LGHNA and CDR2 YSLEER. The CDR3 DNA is TGCGCCAGCAGCCAAGATTTCGGACTAGCGGGGGATGAGCAGTTCTTC. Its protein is CASSQDFGLAGDEQFF.

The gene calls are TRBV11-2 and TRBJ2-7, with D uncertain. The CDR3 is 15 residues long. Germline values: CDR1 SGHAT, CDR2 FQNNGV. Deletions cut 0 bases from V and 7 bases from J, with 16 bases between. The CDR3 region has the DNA TGTGCCAGCAGCTTAGATTCCGGCTTTAACGGGGAGCAGTACTTC. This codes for CASSLDSGFNGEQYF.

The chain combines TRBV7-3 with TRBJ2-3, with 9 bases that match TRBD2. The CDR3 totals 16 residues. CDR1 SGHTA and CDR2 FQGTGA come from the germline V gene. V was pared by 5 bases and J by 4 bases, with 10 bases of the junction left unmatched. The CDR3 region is CASSARGAGGSDTQYF. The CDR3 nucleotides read TGTGCCAGCAGCGCCCGAGGGGCGGGAGGGTCAGATACGCAGTATTTT.

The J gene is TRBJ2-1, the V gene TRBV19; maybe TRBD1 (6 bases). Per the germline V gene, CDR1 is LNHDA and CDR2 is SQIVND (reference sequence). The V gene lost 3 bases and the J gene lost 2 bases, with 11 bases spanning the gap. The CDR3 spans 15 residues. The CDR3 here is CASSIPGVTYNEQFF. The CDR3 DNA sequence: TGTGCCAGTAGTATTCCAGGGGTGACCTACAATGAGCAGTTCTTC. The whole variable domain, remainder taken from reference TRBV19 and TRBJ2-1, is DGGITQSPKYLFRKEGQNVTLSCEQNLNHDAMYWYRQDPGQGLRLIYYSQIVNDFQKGDIAEGYSVSREKKESFPLTVTSAQKNPTAFYLCASSIPGVTYNEQFFGPGTRLTVL.

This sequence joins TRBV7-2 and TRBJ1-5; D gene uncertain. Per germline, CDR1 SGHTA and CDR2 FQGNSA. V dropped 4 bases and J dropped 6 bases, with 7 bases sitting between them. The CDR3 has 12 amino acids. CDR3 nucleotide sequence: TGTGCCAGCAGCTCGTGGGCTCAGCCCCAGCATTTT. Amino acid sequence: CASSSWAQPQHF.

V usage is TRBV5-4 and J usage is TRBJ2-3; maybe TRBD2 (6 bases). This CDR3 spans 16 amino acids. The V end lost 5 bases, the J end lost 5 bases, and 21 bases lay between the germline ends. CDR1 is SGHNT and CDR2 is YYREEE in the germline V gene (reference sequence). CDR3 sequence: CASSIADYPTLDTQYF. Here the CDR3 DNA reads TGTGCCAGCAGTATTGCGGACTACCCGACCTTAGATACGCAGTATTTT.

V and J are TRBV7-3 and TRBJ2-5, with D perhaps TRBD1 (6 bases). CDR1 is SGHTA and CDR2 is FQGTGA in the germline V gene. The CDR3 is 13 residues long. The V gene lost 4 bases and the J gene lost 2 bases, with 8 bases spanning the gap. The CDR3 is CASSSGQQETQYF. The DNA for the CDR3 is TGTGCCAGCAGCTCTGGACAGCAAGAGACCCAGTACTTC.

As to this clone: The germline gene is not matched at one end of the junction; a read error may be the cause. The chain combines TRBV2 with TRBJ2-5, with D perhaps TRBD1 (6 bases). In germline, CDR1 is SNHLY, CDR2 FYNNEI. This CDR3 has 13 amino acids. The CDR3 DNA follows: TGTGCCCGCAGCAGGGGTCCGGAGGAGACCCAGTACTTC. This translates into CARSRGPEETQYF.

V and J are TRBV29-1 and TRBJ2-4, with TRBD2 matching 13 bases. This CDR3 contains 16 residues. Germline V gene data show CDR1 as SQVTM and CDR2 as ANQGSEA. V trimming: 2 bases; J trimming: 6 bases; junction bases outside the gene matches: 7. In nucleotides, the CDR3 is TGCAGCGTTGAAACGACTAGCGGGAGGATAGGAAACATTCAGTACTTC. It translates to CSVETTSGRIGNIQYF. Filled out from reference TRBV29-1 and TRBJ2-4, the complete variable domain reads SAVISQKPSRDICQRGTSLTIQCQVDSQVTMMFWYRQQPGQSLTLIATANQGSEATYESGFVIDKFPISRPNLTFSTLTVSNMSPEDSSIYLCSVETTSGRIGNIQYFGAGTRLSVL.

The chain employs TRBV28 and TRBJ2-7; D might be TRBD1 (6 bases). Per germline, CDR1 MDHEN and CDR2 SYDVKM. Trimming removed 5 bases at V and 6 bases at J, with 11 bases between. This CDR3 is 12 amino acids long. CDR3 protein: CASSNRVGEQYF. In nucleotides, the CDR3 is TGTGCCAGCAGTAACAGGGTCGGCGAGCAGTACTTC.

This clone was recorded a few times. CDR3 bases: TGCGCCAGCAGTGACTTAGCGGGAGGGATATCGAACACCGGGGAGCTGTTTTTT. Translating gives CASSDLAGGISNTGELFF. This chain joins TRBV4-1 and TRBJ2-2; 11 nucleotides align to TRBD2. CDR1 MGHRA and CDR2 YSYEKL come from the germline V gene. Trimming cost V 6 bases and J 0 bases; bases outside gene matches: 9. The CDR3 extends over 18 amino acids.